The 21 T cell receptor beta chains given below trace back to one sample, sequenced in a study of blood T cells in healthy people across ages. The second PCR ran roughly 6 to 11 cycles with a sample-barcoded 5' primer and J-beta primers. From the 5' RACE reads, TCRdb called clonotypes with MiXCR, one entry per CDR3 protein. The sample yields 1,800,000 or so distinct CDR3 sequences, around 42% seen once. Sequencing was done on a sample of blood. Receptor source: a human donor in good health.

A note on this clonotype: One end of the junction is discordant with germline, which a read error may explain. V is TRBV6-1 and J is TRBJ2-3, with a tentative D call TRBD2 (6 bases). From germline, CDR1 is MNHNS and CDR2 SASEGT. The length of the CDR3 is 15 residues. The CDR3 bases are TGTGCCGGCAGTGAAAGGCCGACTAGGGGAGATACGCAGTATTTT. This encodes CAGSERPTRGDTQYF.

V usage is TRBV19 and J usage is TRBJ1-1; 9 bases are shared with TRBD1. The germline CDR1 and CDR2 sequences are LNHDA and SQIVND (reference sequence). This CDR3 spans 12 amino acids. The V and J ends lost 5 bases and 6 bases, in that order; junction bases with no gene match: 1. The CDR3 sequence: CASSYRGPEAFF. CDR3 in DNA: TGTGCCAGTAGTTACAGGGGGCCTGAAGCTTTCTTT.

This chain uses TRBV12-3 or TRBV12-4 with TRBJ2-3; possibly TRBD1 for D (6 bases). V was clipped by 6 bases and J by 6 bases, with 25 bases between them. This CDR3 region has 17 residues. CDR3 DNA: TGTGCCAGCAGGAATACGGAAAGGTACAGGGCCCGGGATACGCAGTATTTT. This translates into CASRNTERYRARDTQYF.

This clonotype occurred a few times. The rearrangement joins TRBV12-3 or TRBV12-4 to TRBJ1-1; D gene uncertain. CDR3 length: 12 residues. Trimming cost V 6 bases and J 7 bases, with 12 bases left between them. CDR3: CASSPGPFEAFF. As DNA, the CDR3 is TGTGCCAGCAGCCCCGGTCCGTTTGAAGCTTTCTTT.

In this sample, this clonotype turned up a few times. This chain links TRBV5-1 with TRBJ2-3; tentative D call: TRBD2 (6 bases). The V and J ends lost 0 bases and 0 bases respectively, with 11 bases between them. The V gene's germline CDR1 is SGHRS and CDR2 YFSETQ. This CDR3 is built from 16 residues. CDR3 nucleotides: TGCGCCAGCAGCTTGGGGCTAGCGAGTAGCACAGATACGCAGTATTTT. Its protein is CASSLGLASSTDTQYF.

This clonotype occurred a few times. This chain connects TRBV6-2 or TRBV6-3 to TRBJ2-1; D is unresolved. Germline values: CDR1 MNHEY, CDR2 SVGEGT. The CDR3 extends over 12 amino acids. Trimming shortened V by 4 bases and J by 12 bases, and 13 bases separated the two germline ends. The CDR3 DNA is TGTGCCAGCAGTTTCGACTTCTTTGTGCAGTTCTTC. Amino acid sequence: CASSFDFFVQFF.

This clonotype was counted only a few times. The chain uses TRBV13 and TRBJ1-2, with 8 bases aligning to TRBD1. Losses at the gene ends were 6 bases for V and 8 bases for J; bases not matched to a gene: 11. In germline, CDR1 is PRHDT, CDR2 FYEKMQ (reference sequence). This CDR3 has 14 residues. In DNA form, the CDR3 reads TGTGCCAGCAGTTATGGACAGGGCCCTCCAGGCTACACCTTC. Its protein is CASSYGQGPPGYTF.

This clonotype was detected only a few times. J is TRBJ2-1 and V is TRBV27; tentative D call: TRBD2 (6 bases). Germline CDR1 is MNHEY and CDR2 is SMNVEV (reference sequence). V lost 7 bases, J lost 9 bases, and 19 bases lay in between. The CDR3 loop spans 14 amino acids. This CDR3 is CASKEGVDWGEQFF. For the CDR3, the DNA is TGTGCCAGCAAGGAGGGTGTTGATTGGGGTGAGCAGTTCTTC.

The chain joins TRBV9 to TRBJ2-7; D gene ambiguous. The DNA end is more similar to TRBJ2-5, so the J call may be wrong. The CDR3 length is 15 residues. The germline gives CDR1 SGDLS, CDR2 YYNGEE. CDR3 region: CASSRSSRLGETQYF. Written as DNA, the CDR3 is TGTGCCAGCAGCAGAAGTAGCAGACTTGGAGAGACCCAGTACTTC.

This clonotype came up a few times. V gene TRBV24-1 combines with J gene TRBJ2-3, with unresolved D. This CDR3 region has 10 residues. Per germline, CDR1 KGHDR and CDR2 SFDVKD. The V end lost 6 bases, the J end lost 6 bases, and 3 bases lay between the germline ends. The CDR3 DNA is TGTGCCACCAGTTGGGATACGCAGTATTTT. Its protein product is CATSWDTQYF.

The genes are TRBV10-3 and TRBJ1-2; D gene unclear. The length of the CDR3 is 12 residues. V gave up 5 bases and J gave up 5 bases, with 9 bases separating them. Germline V CDR1 and CDR2: ENHRY, SYGVKD. The CDR3 nucleotides read TGTGCCATCAGTAGTCAGCGTTATGGCTACACCTTC. It is translated as CAISSQRYGYTF.

This clonotype appeared once. V and J are TRBV19 and TRBJ2-1, with D hard to call. In germline, CDR1 is LNHDA, CDR2 SQIVND (reference sequence). V was clipped by 5 bases and J by 8 bases, with 10 bases between them. CDR3 size: 12 residues. CDR3 protein: CASSAPSYEQFF. The CDR3 DNA reads as TGTGCCAGTAGTGCCCCAAGCTATGAGCAGTTCTTC.

The rearrangement links TRBV3-1 to TRBJ2-1; 9 positions match TRBD2. This CDR3 comprises 15 residues. The V and J ends lost 6 bases and 7 bases, in that order; junction bases with no gene match: 10. The germline CDR1 and CDR2 sequences are LGHDT and YNNKEL (reference sequence). CDR3 sequence: CASSPLAGGSNEQFF. CDR3 nucleotide sequence: TGTGCCAGCAGTCCTTTGGCGGGGGGGTCGAATGAGCAGTTCTTC.

This clonotype was detected only a few times. The rearrangement joins TRBV27 to TRBJ2-3; 8 bases align to TRBD1. Germline values: CDR1 MNHEY, CDR2 SMNVEV (reference sequence). The CDR3 has 16 amino acids. Trimming removed 0 bases from V and 5 bases from J; junction bases left unmatched: 7. CDR3 protein: CASSLSRGTGEDTQYF. The CDR3 coding sequence is TGTGCCAGCAGTTTATCGCGCGGGACAGGCGAAGATACGCAGTATTTT.

This clonotype appeared a few times. The chain has TRBV20-1 and TRBJ2-7; D is undetermined. The CDR3 loop spans 15 amino acids. Between the trimmed V and J ends, which lost 0 bases and 0 bases, there was a span of 12 bases. Germline V CDR1 and CDR2: DFQATT, SNEGSKA (reference sequence). CDR3 loop: CSARDSLQSSYEQYF. The CDR3 bases are TGCAGTGCTAGAGATAGCCTTCAAAGCTCCTACGAGCAGTACTTC.

The chain joins TRBV7-2 to TRBJ2-3, with D uncertain. This CDR3 spans 15 amino acids. Germline lookup yields CDR1 SGHTA and CDR2 FQGNSA. Trimming cost V 1 base and J 6 bases, with 14 bases left between them. CDR3 region: CASSLGTLEADTQYF. The CDR3 DNA reads TGTGCCAGCAGCTTAGGGACCCTCGAAGCCGATACGCAGTATTTT.

The CDR3 DNA reads TGTGCCATCAGTATCGGGACAGGGGGCAACTATGGCTACACCTTC. It specifies CAISIGTGGNYGYTF. This chain links TRBV10-3 with TRBJ1-2, with 12 bases matching TRBD1. Looked up from germline, CDR1 is ENHRY and CDR2 is SYGVKD. CDR3 length: 15 amino acids. The J segment lost 2 bases and the V segment lost 5 bases, leaving 3 bases of the junction unmatched.

This clonotype was picked up one time. A read error is possible here, since a much larger clone lies one base away. The CDR3 sequence is CASSYSRGGEQYF. In DNA, the CDR3 is TGTGCCAGCAGTTACTCGAGGGGAGGCGAGCAGTACTTC. This chain uses TRBV6-5 with TRBJ2-7, with D perhaps TRBD2 (6 bases). Trimming stripped 0 bases from V and 6 bases from J, with 9 bases between. The CDR3 sequence is 13 residues long. Per the germline V gene, CDR1 is MNHEY and CDR2 is SVGAGI.

The table lists this clonotype with a few counts. The chain joins TRBV3-1 to TRBJ1-2; tentative D call: TRBD1 (5 bases). With 3 bases removed from V and 10 bases from J, the gap between germline ends came to 12 bases. The CDR3 is 12 amino acids. Germline V gene sequence: CDR1 LGHDT, CDR2 YNNKEL (reference sequence). CDR3 sequence (DNA): TGTGCCAGCAGCCACGCAGGGTCTGACTACACCTTC. Translating it yields CASSHAGSDYTF.

The chain has TRBV6-2 or TRBV6-3 and TRBJ2-1; TRBD2 matches at 12 bases. The CDR3 consists of 15 residues. From germline, CDR1 is MNHEY and CDR2 SVGEGT. V lost 6 bases to trimming and J lost 9 bases; unmatched junction nucleotides: 9. The CDR3 sequence is CASSLLAGGQSEQFF. In DNA, the CDR3 is TGTGCCAGCAGCCTCCTAGCGGGGGGGCAAAGTGAGCAGTTCTTC.

The chain links TRBV3-1 to TRBJ2-1; 7 nucleotides align to TRBD1. Trimming took 1 base from V and 3 from J; bases not matched to a gene: 6. The length of the CDR3 is 16 residues. Looked up from germline, CDR1 is LGHDT and CDR2 is YNNKEL (reference sequence). As DNA, the CDR3 is TGTGCCAGCAGCCAAGGCCGTAACAGGGGCTACAATGAGCAGTTCTTC. This sequence encodes CASSQGRNRGYNEQFF.